This T cell receptor beta chain was sequenced for a study of cytomegalovirus exposure and HLA in healthy donors. Trimming left V 4 bases short and J 6 bases short, with 13 bases between. Germline CDR1 SNHLY, CDR2 FYNNEI. The CDR3 sequence is 13 residues long. PCR used 60 Vbeta primers and 13 Jbeta primers. Sequencing used immunoSEQ multiplex PCR; TCRdb keeps in-frame clones, though not all of them. The sample shows hundreds of thousands of clones, over 85% of them seen only once. The chain joins TRBV2 to TRBJ2-7, with TRBD1 as a possible D gene (6 bases). What was sequenced was PBMCs. This TCR was recovered from a woman aged 18-30 years in good health and CMV-seronegative. CDR3 amino acids: CASSGRGTGEQYF. CDR3 sequence (DNA): TGTGCCAGCAGTGGCAGGGGAACGGGCGAGCAGTACTTC.